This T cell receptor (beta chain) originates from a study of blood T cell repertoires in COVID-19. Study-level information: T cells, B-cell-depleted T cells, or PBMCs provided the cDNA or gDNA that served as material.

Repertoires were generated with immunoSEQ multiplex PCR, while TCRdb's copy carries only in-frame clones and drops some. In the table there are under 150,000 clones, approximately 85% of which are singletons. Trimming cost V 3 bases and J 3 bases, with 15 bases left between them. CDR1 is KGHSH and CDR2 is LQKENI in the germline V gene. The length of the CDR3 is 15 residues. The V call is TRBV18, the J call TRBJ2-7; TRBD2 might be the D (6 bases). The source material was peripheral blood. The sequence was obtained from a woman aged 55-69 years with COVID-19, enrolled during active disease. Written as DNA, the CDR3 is TGTGCCAGCTCACCGGGACTCGGGCAAATCTACGAGCAGTACTTC. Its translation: CASSPGLGQIYEQYF.